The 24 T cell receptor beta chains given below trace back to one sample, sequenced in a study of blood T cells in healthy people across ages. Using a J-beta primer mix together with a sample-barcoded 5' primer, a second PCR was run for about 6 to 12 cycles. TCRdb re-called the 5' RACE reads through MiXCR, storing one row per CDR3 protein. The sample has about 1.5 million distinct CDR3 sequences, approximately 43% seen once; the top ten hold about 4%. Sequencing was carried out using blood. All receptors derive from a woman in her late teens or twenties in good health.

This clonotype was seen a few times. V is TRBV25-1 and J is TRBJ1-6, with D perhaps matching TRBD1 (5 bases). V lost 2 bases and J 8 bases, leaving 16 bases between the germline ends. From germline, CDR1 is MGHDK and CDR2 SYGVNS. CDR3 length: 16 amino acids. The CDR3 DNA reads TGTGCCAGCAGTGAAAAAGTGGGGCTAGACGATTCACCCCTCCACTTT. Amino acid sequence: CASSEKVGLDDSPLHF. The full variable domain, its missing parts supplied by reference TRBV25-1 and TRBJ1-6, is EADIYQTPRYLVIGTGKKITLECSQTMGHDKMYWYQQDPGMELHLIHYSYGVNSTEKGDLSSESTVSRIRTEHFPLTLESARPSHTSQYLCASSEKVGLDDSPLHFGNGTRLTVT.

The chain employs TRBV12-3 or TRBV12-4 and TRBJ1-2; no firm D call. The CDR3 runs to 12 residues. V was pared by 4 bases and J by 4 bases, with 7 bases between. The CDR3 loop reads CASSWQIYGYTF. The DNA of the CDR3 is TGTGCCAGCAGTTGGCAAATCTATGGCTACACCTTC.

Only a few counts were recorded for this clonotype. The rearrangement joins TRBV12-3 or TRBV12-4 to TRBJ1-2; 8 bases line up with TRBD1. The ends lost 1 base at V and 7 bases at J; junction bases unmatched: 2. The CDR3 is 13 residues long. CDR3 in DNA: TGTGCCAGCAGTTTAGGGACAGGGACTGGCTACACCTTC. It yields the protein CASSLGTGTGYTF.

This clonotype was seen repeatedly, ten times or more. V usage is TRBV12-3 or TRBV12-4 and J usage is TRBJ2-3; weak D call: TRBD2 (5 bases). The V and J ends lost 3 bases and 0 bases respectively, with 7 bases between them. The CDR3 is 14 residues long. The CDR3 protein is CASSFGVSTDTQYF. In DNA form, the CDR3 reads TGTGCCAGCAGTTTCGGGGTCAGCACAGATACGCAGTATTTT.

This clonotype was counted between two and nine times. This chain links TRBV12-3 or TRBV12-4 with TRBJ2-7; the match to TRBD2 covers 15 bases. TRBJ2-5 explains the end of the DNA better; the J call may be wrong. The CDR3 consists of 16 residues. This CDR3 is CASSSGLAGGVETQYF. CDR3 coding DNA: TGTGCCAGCAGTTCGGGACTAGCGGGAGGCGTTGAGACCCAGTACTTC.

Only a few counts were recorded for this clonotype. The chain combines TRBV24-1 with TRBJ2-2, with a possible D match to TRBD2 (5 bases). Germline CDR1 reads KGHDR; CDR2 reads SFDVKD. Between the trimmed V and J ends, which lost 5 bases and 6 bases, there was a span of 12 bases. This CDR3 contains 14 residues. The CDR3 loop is CATSVRGFSGELFF. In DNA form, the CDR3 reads TGTGCCACCAGTGTAAGAGGGTTTTCCGGGGAGCTGTTTTTT.

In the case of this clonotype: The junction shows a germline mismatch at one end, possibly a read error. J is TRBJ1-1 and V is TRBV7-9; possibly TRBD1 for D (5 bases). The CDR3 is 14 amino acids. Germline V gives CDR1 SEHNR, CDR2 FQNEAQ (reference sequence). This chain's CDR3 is CAGSLSQGVTEAFF. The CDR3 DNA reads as TGTGCCGGCAGCTTATCCCAGGGAGTCACTGAAGCTTTCTTT.

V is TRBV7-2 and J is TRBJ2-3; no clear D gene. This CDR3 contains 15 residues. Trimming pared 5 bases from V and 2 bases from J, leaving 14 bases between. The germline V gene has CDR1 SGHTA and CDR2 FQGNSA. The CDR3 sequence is CASSPVKAFTDTQYF. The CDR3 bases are TGTGCCAGCAGCCCCGTAAAGGCCTTCACAGATACGCAGTATTTT.

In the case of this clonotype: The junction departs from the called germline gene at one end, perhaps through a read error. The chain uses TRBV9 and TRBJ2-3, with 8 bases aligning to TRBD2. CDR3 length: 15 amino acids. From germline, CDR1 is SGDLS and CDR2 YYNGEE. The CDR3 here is CASNVDSGGTDTQYF. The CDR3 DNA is TGTGCCAGCAACGTAGATAGCGGGGGCACAGATACGCAGTATTTT.

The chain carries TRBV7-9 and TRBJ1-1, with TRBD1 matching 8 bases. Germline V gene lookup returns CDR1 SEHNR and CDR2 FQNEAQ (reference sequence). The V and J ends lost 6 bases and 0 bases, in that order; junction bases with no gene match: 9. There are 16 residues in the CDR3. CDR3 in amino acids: CASSAWDRSVNTEAFF. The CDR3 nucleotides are TGTGCCAGCAGTGCCTGGGACAGGTCCGTGAACACTGAAGCTTTCTTT.

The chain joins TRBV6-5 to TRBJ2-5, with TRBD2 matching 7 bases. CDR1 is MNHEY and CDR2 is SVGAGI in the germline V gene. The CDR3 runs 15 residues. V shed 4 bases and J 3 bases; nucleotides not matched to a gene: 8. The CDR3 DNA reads TGTGCCAGCAGTTCCGCGGGACTACAAAAAGAGACCCAGTACTTC. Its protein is CASSSAGLQKETQYF.

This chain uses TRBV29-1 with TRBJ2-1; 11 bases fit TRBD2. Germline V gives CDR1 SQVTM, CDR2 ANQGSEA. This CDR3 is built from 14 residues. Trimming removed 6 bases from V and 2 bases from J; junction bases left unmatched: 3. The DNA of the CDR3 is TGCAGCGTCGAGGGACTAGCGGCCTACAATGAGCAGTTCTTC. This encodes CSVEGLAAYNEQFF.

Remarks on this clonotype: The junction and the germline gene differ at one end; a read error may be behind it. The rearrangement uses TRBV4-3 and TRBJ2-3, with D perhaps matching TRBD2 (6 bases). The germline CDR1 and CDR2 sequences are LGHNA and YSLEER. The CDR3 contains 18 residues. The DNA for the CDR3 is TGCGCCAGCAGCCAAGATCGGGGAGCGGGTAGTTTCGCAGATGCGCAGTATTTT. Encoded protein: CASSQDRGAGSFADAQYF.

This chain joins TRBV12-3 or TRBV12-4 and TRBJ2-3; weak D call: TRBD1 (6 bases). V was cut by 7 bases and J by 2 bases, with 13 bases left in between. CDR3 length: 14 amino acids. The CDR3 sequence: CASTQTGLTDTQYF. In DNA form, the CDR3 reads TGTGCCAGCACCCAGACAGGACTCACAGATACGCAGTATTTT.

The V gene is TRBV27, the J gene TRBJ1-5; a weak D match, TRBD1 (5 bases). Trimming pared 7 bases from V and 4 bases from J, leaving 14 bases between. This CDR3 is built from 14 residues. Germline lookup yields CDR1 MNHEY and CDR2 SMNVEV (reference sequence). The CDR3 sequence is CASNPGLTNQPQHF. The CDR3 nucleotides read TGTGCCAGCAATCCGGGACTGACAAATCAGCCCCAGCATTTT.

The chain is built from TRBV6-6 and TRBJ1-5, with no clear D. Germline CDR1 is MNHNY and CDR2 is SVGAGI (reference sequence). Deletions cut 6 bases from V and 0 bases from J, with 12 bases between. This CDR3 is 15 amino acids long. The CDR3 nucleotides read TGTGCCAGCAGGCCAAATCGGGATAGCAATCAGCCCCAGCATTTT. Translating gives CASRPNRDSNQPQHF.

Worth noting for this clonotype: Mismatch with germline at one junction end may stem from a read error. As DNA, the CDR3 is TGTGTCAGCAGCCAAGGCAGCGGATCCTCCTACAATGAGCAGTTCTTC. Protein sequence: CVSSQGSGSSYNEQFF. This rearrangement joins TRBV9 to TRBJ2-1; a weak D match, TRBD2 (5 bases). CDR3 length: 16 amino acids. Germline V gene sequence: CDR1 SGDLS, CDR2 YYNGEE.

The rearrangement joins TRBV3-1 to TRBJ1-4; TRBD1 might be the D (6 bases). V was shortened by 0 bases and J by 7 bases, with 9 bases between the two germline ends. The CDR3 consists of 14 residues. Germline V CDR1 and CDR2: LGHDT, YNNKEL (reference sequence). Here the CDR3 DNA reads TGTGCCAGCAGCCAAGATTCAGGGGTTGAAAAACTGTTTTTT. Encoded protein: CASSQDSGVEKLFF.

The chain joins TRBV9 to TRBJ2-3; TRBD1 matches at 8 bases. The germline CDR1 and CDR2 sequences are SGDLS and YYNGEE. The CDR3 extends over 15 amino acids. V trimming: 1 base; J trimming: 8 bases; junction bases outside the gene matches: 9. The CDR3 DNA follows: TGTGCCAGCAGCGTATGGGCAGGGGGCGTAGGTACGCAGTATTTT. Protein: CASSVWAGGVGTQYF. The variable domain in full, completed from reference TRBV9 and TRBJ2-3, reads DSGVTQTPKHLITATGQRVTLRCSPRSGDLSVYWYQQSLDQGLQFLIQYYNGEERAKGNILERFSAQQFPDLHSELNLSSLELGDSALYFCASSVWAGGVGTQYFGPGTRLTVL.

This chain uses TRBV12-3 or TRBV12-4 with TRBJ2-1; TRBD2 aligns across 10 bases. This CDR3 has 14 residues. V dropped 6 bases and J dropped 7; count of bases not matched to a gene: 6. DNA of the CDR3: TGTGCCAGCAGCTTGGGACTAGCGATGAATGAGCAGTTCTTC. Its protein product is CASSLGLAMNEQFF.

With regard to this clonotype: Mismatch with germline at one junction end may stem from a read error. CDR3 nucleotide sequence: TGTGCTAGCAGCCGCAACAGGGATGCAGCCTATGGCTACACCTTC. It specifies CASSRNRDAAYGYTF. The V gene is TRBV28, the J gene TRBJ1-2, with D tentatively TRBD1 (6 bases). The germline gives CDR1 MDHEN, CDR2 SYDVKM. The CDR3 length is 15 residues.

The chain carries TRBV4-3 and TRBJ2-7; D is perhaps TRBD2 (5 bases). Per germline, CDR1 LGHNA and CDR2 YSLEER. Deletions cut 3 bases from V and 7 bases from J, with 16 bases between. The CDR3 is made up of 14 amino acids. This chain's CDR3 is CASSHDEGGNEQYF. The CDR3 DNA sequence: TGCGCCAGCAGCCATGACGAGGGCGGCAATGAGCAGTACTTC.

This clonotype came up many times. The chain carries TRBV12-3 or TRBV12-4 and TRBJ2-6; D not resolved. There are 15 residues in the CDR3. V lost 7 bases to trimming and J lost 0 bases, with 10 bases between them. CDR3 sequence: CASTGSISGANVLTF. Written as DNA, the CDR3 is TGTGCCAGCACCGGATCTATCTCTGGGGCCAACGTCCTGACTTTC.

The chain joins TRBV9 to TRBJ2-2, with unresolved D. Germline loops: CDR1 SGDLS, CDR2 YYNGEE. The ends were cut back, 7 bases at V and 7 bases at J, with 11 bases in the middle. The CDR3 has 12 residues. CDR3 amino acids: CASGPSFGELFF. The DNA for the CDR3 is TGTGCCAGCGGCCCATCATTCGGGGAGCTGTTTTTT.